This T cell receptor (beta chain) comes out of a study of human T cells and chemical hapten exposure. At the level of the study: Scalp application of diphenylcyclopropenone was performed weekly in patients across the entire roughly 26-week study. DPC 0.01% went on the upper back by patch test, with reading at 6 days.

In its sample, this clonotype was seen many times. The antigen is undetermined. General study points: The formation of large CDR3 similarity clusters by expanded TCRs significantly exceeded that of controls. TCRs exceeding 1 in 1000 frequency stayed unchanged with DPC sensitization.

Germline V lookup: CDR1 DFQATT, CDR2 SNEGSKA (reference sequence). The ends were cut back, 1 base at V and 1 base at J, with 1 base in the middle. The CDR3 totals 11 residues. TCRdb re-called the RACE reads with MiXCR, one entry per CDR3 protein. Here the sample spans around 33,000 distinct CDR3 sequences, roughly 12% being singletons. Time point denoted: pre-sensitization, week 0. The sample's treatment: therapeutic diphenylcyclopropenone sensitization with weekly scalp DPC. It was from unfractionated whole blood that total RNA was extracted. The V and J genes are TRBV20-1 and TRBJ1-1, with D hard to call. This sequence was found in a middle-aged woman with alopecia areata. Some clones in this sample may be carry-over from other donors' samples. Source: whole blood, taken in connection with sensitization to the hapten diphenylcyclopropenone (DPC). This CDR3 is CSARGNTEAFF. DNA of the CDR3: TGCAGTGCTAGAGGGAACACTGAAGCTTTCTTT.